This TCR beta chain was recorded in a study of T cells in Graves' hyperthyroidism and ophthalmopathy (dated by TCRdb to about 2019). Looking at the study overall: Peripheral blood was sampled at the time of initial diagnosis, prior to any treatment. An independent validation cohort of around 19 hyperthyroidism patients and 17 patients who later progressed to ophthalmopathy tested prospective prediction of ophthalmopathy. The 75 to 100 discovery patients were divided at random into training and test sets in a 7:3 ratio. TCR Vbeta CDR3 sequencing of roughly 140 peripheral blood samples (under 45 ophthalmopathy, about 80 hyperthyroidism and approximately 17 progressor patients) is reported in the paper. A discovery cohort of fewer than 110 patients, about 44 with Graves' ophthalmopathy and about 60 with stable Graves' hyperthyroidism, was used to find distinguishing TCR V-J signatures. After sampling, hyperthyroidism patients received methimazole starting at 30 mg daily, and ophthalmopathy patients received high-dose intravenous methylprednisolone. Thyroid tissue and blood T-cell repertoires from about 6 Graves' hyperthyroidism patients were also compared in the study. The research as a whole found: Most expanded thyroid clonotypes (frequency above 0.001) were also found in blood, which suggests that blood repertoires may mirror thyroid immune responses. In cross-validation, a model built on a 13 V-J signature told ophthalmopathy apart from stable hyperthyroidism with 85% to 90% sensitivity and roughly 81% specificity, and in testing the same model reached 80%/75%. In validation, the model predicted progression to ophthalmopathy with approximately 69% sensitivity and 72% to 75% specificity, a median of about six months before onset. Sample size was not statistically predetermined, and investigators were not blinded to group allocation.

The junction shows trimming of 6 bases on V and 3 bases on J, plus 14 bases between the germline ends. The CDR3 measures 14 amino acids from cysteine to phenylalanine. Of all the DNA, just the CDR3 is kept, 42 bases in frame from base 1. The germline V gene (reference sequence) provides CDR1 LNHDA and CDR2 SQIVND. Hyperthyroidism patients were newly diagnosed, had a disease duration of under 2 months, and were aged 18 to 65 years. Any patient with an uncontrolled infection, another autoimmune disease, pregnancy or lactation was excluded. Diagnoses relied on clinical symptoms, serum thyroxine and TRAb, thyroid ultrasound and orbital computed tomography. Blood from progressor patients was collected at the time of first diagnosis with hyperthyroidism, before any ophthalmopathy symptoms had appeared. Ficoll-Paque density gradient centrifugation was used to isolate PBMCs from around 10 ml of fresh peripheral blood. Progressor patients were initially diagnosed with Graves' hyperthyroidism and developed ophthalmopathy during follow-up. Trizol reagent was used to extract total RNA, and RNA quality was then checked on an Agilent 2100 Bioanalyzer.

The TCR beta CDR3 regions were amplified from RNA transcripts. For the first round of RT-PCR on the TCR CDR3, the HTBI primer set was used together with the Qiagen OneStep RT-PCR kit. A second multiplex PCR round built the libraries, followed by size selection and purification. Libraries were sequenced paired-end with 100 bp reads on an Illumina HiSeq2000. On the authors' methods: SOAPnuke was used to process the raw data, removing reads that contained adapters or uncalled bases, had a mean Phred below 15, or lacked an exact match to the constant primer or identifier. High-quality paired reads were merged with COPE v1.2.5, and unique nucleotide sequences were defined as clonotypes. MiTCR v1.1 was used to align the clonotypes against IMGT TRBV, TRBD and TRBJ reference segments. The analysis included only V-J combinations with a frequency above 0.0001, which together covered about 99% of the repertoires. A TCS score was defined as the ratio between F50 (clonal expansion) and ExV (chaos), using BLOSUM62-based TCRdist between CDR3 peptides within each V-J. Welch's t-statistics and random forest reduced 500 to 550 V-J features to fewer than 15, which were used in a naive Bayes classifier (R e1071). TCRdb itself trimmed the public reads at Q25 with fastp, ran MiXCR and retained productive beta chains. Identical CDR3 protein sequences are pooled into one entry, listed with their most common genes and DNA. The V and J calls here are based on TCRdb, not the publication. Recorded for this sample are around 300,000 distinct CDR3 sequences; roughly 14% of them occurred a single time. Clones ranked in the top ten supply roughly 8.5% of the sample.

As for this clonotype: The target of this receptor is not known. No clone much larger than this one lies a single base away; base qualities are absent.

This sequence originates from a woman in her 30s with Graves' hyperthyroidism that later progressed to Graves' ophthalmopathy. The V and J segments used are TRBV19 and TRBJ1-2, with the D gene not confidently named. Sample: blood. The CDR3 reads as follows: CASRASLEDYGYTF. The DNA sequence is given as TGTGCCAGTAGGGCTTCATTGGAGGACTATGGCTACACCTTC.